This TCR beta chain was sequenced in a study of esophageal squamous cell carcinoma under preoperative chemotherapy. Overall study results and limits: Peripheral T cells migrating into the tumor appeared to partly supply post-treatment tumor-infiltrating lymphocytes.

This clonotype was seen repeatedly, ten times or more. Its specificity is not known. TCRdb reprocessed the PCR reads with MiXCR, giving one entry per CDR3 protein. In the table there are around 30,000 distinct CDR3 sequences, around 50% of which are singletons. V lost 4 bases and J lost 8; bases outside the gene matches: 15. CDR1 is MNHNY, CDR2 SVGAGI, per germline (reference sequence). The CDR3 contains 17 residues. Documented time point: after preoperative PTX-NDP chemotherapy. The source is a human donor with esophageal squamous cell carcinoma. The donor label of this sample is uncertain. Specimen collection occurred from a patient given preoperative chemotherapy. This chain connects TRBV6-6 to TRBJ2-3; 10 bases line up with TRBD2. CDR3: CASSFSTTSGVWGTQYF. As DNA, the CDR3 is TGTGCCAGCAGTTTTAGCACAACTAGCGGGGTCTGGGGTACGCAGTATTTT.